One sample yielded the 8 T cell receptor beta chains listed below, sequenced in a study of T-cell reconstitution after alpha-beta-depleted transplantation in children. Unique molecular identifiers were incorporated during preparation of the TCRbeta library. TCRdb passed the PCR reads through MiXCR, listing each CDR3 protein once. The data show 360,000 or so distinct CDR3 sequences, over 20% seen once. The sample was PBMCs from the stem cell graft donor, taken from the stem cell graft. These receptors originate from a human donor who donated a stem cell graft to a child with acute myeloid leukemia.

This chain uses TRBV29-1 with TRBJ2-1; 8 nucleotides match TRBD2. This CDR3 is built from 15 residues. Trimming at V came to 7 bases and at J to 4 bases, leaving 12 bases not matched to a gene. Germline V gene sequence: CDR1 SQVTM, CDR2 ANQGSEA. CDR3 in amino acids: CSALGRAGEYNEQFF. CDR3 DNA: TGCAGCGCCTTGGGTAGAGCGGGAGAGTACAATGAGCAGTTCTTC.

This clonotype has at least ten counts. This sequence joins TRBV12-3 or TRBV12-4 and TRBJ2-1; the D call may be TRBD1 or TRBD2 (5 bases each). CDR3 length equals 11 residues. Deletions cut 6 bases from V and 5 bases from J, with 5 bases between. CDR3 region: CASRGDNEQFF. In DNA, the CDR3 is TGTGCCAGCAGGGGGGACAATGAGCAGTTCTTC.

At least ten counts were recorded for this clonotype. V and J are TRBV10-2 and TRBJ2-7; 10 bases map to TRBD2. Trimming took 4 bases from V and 5 from J; bases not matched to a gene: 5. The V gene's germline CDR1 is WSHSY and CDR2 SAAADI. This CDR3 has 14 residues. The DNA of the CDR3 is TGCGCCAGCAGTGGGGCTAGCGGGAGCAACGAGCAGTACTTC. Residues: CASSGASGSNEQYF.

This clonotype was detected a few times. The CDR3 DNA sequence: TGTGCCAGCAGTCCGCCGACTAGCGATCCTGAGCAGTTCTTC. It encodes CASSPPTSDPEQFF. The chain joins TRBV12-3 or TRBV12-4 to TRBJ2-1; 8 bases line up with TRBD2. The CDR3 covers 14 residues. Trimming at V came to 5 bases and at J to 9 bases, leaving 9 bases not matched to a gene.

The CDR3 DNA is TGTGCCAGCAGCCAAGAGGGACTCCCTAATGGTAGGAATGAGCAGTTCTTC. Its translation: CASSQEGLPNGRNEQFF. This chain uses TRBV3-1 with TRBJ2-1, with a weak D call TRBD2 (6 bases). This CDR3 region has 17 residues. V lost 0 bases and J lost 7, with 19 bases in between. Germline V CDR1 and CDR2: LGHDT, YNNKEL (reference sequence).

In its sample, this clonotype was seen a few times. The chain recombines TRBV20-1 with TRBJ2-3; D possibly corresponds to TRBD2 (5 bases). In germline, CDR1 is DFQATT, CDR2 SNEGSKA (reference sequence). The germline V and J ends were trimmed by 4 bases and 2 bases, with 16 bases remaining between them. This CDR3 is built from 15 residues. This CDR3 is CSAIRTVAYTDTQYF. Written as DNA, the CDR3 is TGCAGTGCTATTAGGACTGTGGCCTACACAGATACGCAGTATTTT.

This clonotype showed up many times. CDR3 sequence reads: CSAAASGRVRGPYNEQFF. The CDR3 DNA follows: TGCAGTGCTGCCGCTAGCGGGAGAGTCCGAGGGCCATACAATGAGCAGTTCTTC. The rearrangement joins TRBV20-1 to TRBJ2-1; 10 bases are a match to TRBD2. CDR3 length equals 18 residues. Looked up from germline, CDR1 is DFQATT and CDR2 is SNEGSKA (reference sequence). V gave up 5 bases and J gave up 4 bases; unmatched junction bases: 17.

This clonotype was recorded a few times. J is TRBJ2-4 and V is TRBV7-2; TRBD2 might be the D (5 bases). V lost 5 bases, J lost 6 bases, and 23 bases lay in between. Germline V gene lookup returns CDR1 SGHTA and CDR2 FQGNSA. This CDR3 has 17 amino acids. Here the CDR3 reads CASSIDVALRAGNIQYF. For the CDR3, the DNA is TGTGCCAGCAGCATCGACGTAGCGCTTCGGGCAGGAAACATTCAGTACTTC.